This T cell receptor beta chain came from a study of T cell responses to AZD1222 COVID-19 vaccine. Study summary: Recipients boosted at about 4 weeks or about 12 weeks are pooled.

Method: immunoSEQ multiplex PCR; TCRdb's copy keeps in-frame clones and lacks some. This sample carries approximately 90,000 clones, 90% of them seen once, and the ten largest clones take roughly 9.1%. The length of the CDR3 is 14 residues. CDR1 and CDR2 (germline): KGHDR, SFDVKD. The V gene end was trimmed by 5 bases and the J gene end by 8 bases; junction bases not matched to a gene: 7. The material was peripheral blood, obtained on day 0 of AZD1222 vaccination. This sequence was found in an adult in good health. This rearrangement joins TRBV24-1 to TRBJ2-1; 8 bases are a match to TRBD2. As DNA, the CDR3 is TGTGCCACCAGTGCCCGGGCGGGGGGCGATGAGCAGTTCTTC. Encoded protein: CATSARAGGDEQFF.